Listed below are T cell receptor beta chains from one sample, sequenced in a study of human T cells and chemical hapten exposure. TCRdb redid the calling of the RACE reads with MiXCR, one entry per CDR3 protein. The table shows roughly 200,000 distinct CDR3 sequences, with about a fifth occurring only once. This specimen was whole blood, taken in connection with sensitization to the hapten diphenylcyclopropenone (DPC). Receptors originate from a woman aged 45-59 years with alopecia areata. Some clones in this sample may be carry-over from other donors' samples. Both conserved end residues are part of each CDR3. A D gene is named only where the DNA matches it firmly. Rows give clone size only sometimes, using once, few, many, or a class for an expanded clone.

clone_size	cdr3_length	j_call	d_call	v_call	cdr3_nt	cdr3_aa
-	14	TRBJ1-1	TRBD1	TRBV3-1	TGTGCCAGCAGCCAGGGGGGACAGGGGTCTGGTGCTTTCTTT	CASSQGGQGSGAFF
-	13	TRBJ2-7	TRBD1	TRBV10-3	TGTGCCATCAGGGGGGACAGGACCTACGAGCAGTACTTC	CAIRGDRTYEQYF
-	18	TRBJ2-1	TRBD2	TRBV7-8	TGTGCCAGCAGCTTAATACTAGCGGGAGCCTTATCCTACAATGAGCAGTTCTTC	CASSLILAGALSYNEQFF
few	13	TRBJ2-1	TRBD2	TRBV27	TGTGCCAGGTGGGCCGGGAGGCCCAATGAGCAGTTCTTC	CARWAGRPNEQFF
few	13	TRBJ2-7	-	TRBV20-1	TGCAGTGCTCTCCCTCGGAGCTCCTACGAGCAGTACTTC	CSALPRSSYEQYF
-	17	TRBJ2-2	TRBD2	TRBV10-1	TGCGCCAGCAGTGCCACGGGACTAGCGGCGAACACCGGGGAGCTGTTTTTT	CASSATGLAANTGELFF
few	15	TRBJ2-3	-	TRBV5-1	TGCGCCAGCAGCTTGAGGGGGACTGGCACAGATACGCAGTATTTT	CASSLRGTGTDTQYF
-	15	TRBJ2-7	-	TRBV7-2	TGTGCCAGCAGCTTAGCGAGTACCCAAATGGGGGAGCAGTACTTC	CASSLASTQMGEQYF
-	14	TRBJ2-7	-	TRBV5-1	TGCGCCAGCAGCGGGATCTACGGGGGTGGAGAGCAGTACTTC	CASSGIYGGGEQYF
-	12	TRBJ1-6	TRBD1	TRBV28	TGTGCCAGCAGTCGACAGGGTTCACCCCTCCACTTT	CASSRQGSPLHF
-	12	TRBJ2-3	-	TRBV29-1	TGCAGCGTTGATCCTATTGGAAATACGCAGTATTTT	CSVDPIGNTQYF
-	13	TRBJ1-1	-	TRBV29-1	TGCAGCGTTGAATCCAGAGAGAACACTGAAGCTTTCTTT	CSVESRENTEAFF
once	14	TRBJ2-3	-	TRBV5-1	TGCGCCAGCAGCGCCAGGGGTAGCACAGATACGCAGTATTTT	CASSARGSTDTQYF
-	13	TRBJ2-2	TRBD2	TRBV5-4	TGTGCCTGCGGGCTAGCGGGATCCGGGGAGCTGTTTTTT	CACGLAGSGELFF
few	14	TRBJ2-1	-	TRBV2	TGTGCCAGCAGGTCCCTCCTCTTGGGCAATGAGCAGTTCTTC	CASRSLLLGNEQFF
-	15	TRBJ1-1	-	TRBV20-1	TGCAGTGCTAGAGCGGGGAGCACACTGAACACTGAAGCTTTCTTT	CSARAGSTLNTEAFF
few	14	TRBJ1-5	TRBD1	TRBV3-1	TGTGCCAGCAGTCTCGGGACAGTGAATCAGCCCCAGCATTTT	CASSLGTVNQPQHF
few	19	TRBJ2-3	TRBD2	TRBV29-1	TGCAGCGTTGATCCCCGGGGGTTAGCGGGAGGGCCTAACACAGATACGCAGTATTTT	CSVDPRGLAGGPNTDTQYF
-	15	TRBJ2-2	TRBD2	TRBV7-2	TGTGCCAGCAGCTTACGGACTAGTAAGACCGGGGAGCTGTTTTTT	CASSLRTSKTGELFF
few	16	TRBJ2-1	TRBD1	TRBV7-9	TGTGCCAGCAGCTCTCGACAAGCGCAGGGGGAGCATGAGCAGTTCTTC	CASSSRQAQGEHEQFF
many	14	TRBJ1-1	-	TRBV20-1	TGCAGGGCAGGGCAGGGGTTATTGGACACTGAAGCTTTCTTT	CRAGQGLLDTEAFF
-	15	TRBJ1-2	TRBD1	TRBV20-1	TGCAGTGCTAGAGTTCCGGGACAGGGGAATGATGGCTACACCTTC	CSARVPGQGNDGYTF